This is a list of T cell receptor beta chains from one sample in a study of graft-versus-host responses after intestinal transplantation. Here immunoSEQ multiplex PCR was the method, and the copy in TCRdb shows in-frame clones only, minus some. The sample shows 95,000 to 110,000 clones, roughly 87% of them seen only once. Their cognate antigens are unknown. The sample here was unstimulated CD4+ T cells sorted from spleen or lymph node cells, taken before intestinal transplant. These receptors all stem from a human donor who received an intestinal transplant. Both conserved end residues are trimmed from each CDR3.

v_gene	j_gene	CDR3aa
TRBV5-1	TRBJ2-3	ASSLEAPDTQY
TRBV11-1	TRBJ2-3	ASSFGRDPGQGSDTQY
TRBV29-1	TRBJ2-3	SVESRLGDTQY
TRBV4-1	TRBJ1-1	ASSQEGGATMNTEAF
TRBV11-3	TRBJ2-1	ASSLGLANYNEQF
TRBV4-2	TRBJ2-5	ASRKQGEETQY
TRBV9	TRBJ2-5	ASSVTPQTAQETQY
TRBV5-3	TRBJ2-4	ARSTSGCGVLAKNIQY
TRBV7-3	TRBJ1-2	ASSEDRGYGYT
TRBV2	TRBJ1-3	ASSNRESAIY
TRBV7-6	TRBJ1-2	ASSLGSSGTNYGYT
TRBV7-2	TRBJ2-1	ASSSQSNSYNEQF